This record looks at one T cell receptor beta chain sequence and its context. Germline V gives CDR1 ENHRY, CDR2 SYGVKD. Germline trimming cut 8 bases from V and 1 base from J; bases unmatched to any gene: 10. The CDR3 loop spans 17 amino acids. Preparation of the TCRbeta library involved a method that used unique molecular identifiers. Each CDR3 protein gets one entry after TCRdb re-called the PCR reads with MiXCR. The sample holds approximately 390,000 distinct CDR3 sequences, approximately 10% seen once. The data originate from a study of T-cell reconstitution after alpha-beta-depleted transplantation in children.

The sequencing used PBMCs from the stem cell graft donor, collected from the stem cell graft. The gene calls are TRBV10-3 and TRBJ2-3; 12 nucleotides match TRBD2. This TCR came from a human donor who donated a stem cell graft to a child with acute myeloid leukemia. The CDR3 region has the DNA TGTGCCATCGGAGCCCGGACTAGCGGGGACCGCACAGATACGCAGTATTTT. Amino acids: CAIGARTSGDRTDTQYF.